The clone carrying this TCR beta chain appeared a single time. Its cognate antigen is unknown. The entry originates in a study of T cell repertoires in cytomegalovirus infection. Study summary: Use of recently identified HLA-C-restricted and well-studied HLA-B-restricted CMV epitopes was part of the study. The public TCR beta signatures pointed to both CMV infection and matching HLA type. Whole-study findings and limits: The ex vivo response was dominated by HLA-C-restricted CMV-specific TCR beta clonotypes. Summed frequency of shared TCR beta families picked out CMV carriers who also had the relevant HLA.

Each CDR3 protein is one row after TCRdb ran MiXCR on the reads. The data contain about a million distinct CDR3 sequences, roughly 31% of them singletons. Trimming removed 5 bases at V and 3 bases at J, with 17 bases between. The CDR3 totals 15 residues. From germline, CDR1 is PRHDT and CDR2 FYEKMQ (reference sequence). The TCR sequence derives from a human donor in good health (CMV status not recorded). Some clones in this sample may be carry-over from other donors' samples. The V gene is TRBV13, the J gene TRBJ2-7; a weak D match, TRBD2 (5 bases). Source: cultured CD8+ T cells from PBMCs, taken from culture after CMV antigen stimulation. In DNA form, the CDR3 reads TGTGCCAGCAGCCTAAGCCCTGGGAGCGGCTACGAGCAGTACTTC. As protein: CASSLSPGSGYEQYF.